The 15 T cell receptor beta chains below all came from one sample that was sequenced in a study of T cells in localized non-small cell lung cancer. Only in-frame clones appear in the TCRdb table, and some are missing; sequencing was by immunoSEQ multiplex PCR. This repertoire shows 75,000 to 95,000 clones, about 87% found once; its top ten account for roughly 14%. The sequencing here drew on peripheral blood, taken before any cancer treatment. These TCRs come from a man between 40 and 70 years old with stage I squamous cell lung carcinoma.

This CDR3 reads CASSLAGVTLGETQYF. For the CDR3, the DNA is TGCGCCAGCAGCTTAGCGGGCGTCACCCTAGGGGAGACCCAGTACTTC. J is TRBJ2-5 and V is TRBV5-1; D may be TRBD2 (6 bases). Trimming stripped 2 bases from V and 5 bases from J, with 19 bases between. CDR1 is SGHRS and CDR2 is YFSETQ in the germline V gene. CDR3 length: 16 amino acids.

DNA for the CDR3: TGTGCCAGCAGCCAAGGGACTAGCGGGGGGGCGGCAGAGACCCAGTACTTC. This sequence encodes CASSQGTSGGAAETQYF. The chain employs TRBV4-2 and TRBJ2-5, with TRBD2 identical over 15 bases. The V gene end was trimmed by 1 base and the J gene end by 4 bases; junction bases not matched to a gene: 4. CDR3 length equals 17 residues. Germline V gives CDR1 LGHNA, CDR2 YNFKEQ.

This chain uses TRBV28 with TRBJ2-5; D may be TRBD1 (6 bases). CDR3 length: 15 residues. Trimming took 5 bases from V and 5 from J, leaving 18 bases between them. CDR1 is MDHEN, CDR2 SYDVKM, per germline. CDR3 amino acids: CASSEPRGGSETQYF. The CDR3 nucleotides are TGTGCCAGCAGTGAACCTCGAGGGGGATCGGAGACCCAGTACTTC.

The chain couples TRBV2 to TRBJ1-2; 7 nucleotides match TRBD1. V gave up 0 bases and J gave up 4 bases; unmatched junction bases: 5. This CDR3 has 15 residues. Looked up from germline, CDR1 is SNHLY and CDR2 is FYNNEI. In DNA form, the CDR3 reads TGTGCCAGCAGTGAAGCAGGGACAGCCTCCTATGGCTACACCTTC. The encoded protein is CASSEAGTASYGYTF.

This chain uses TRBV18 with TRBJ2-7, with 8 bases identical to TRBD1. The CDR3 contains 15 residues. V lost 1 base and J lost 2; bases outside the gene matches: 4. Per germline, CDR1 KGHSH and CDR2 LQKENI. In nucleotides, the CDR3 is TGTGCCAGCTCACCACGGACAGGGTCGACCTACGAGCAGTACTTC. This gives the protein CASSPRTGSTYEQYF.

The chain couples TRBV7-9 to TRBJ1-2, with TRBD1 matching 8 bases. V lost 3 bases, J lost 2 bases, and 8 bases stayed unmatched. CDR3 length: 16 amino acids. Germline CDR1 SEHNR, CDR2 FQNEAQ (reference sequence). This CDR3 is CASSFFSTGVNYGYTF. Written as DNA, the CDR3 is TGTGCCAGCAGCTTCTTCTCGACAGGGGTGAACTATGGCTACACCTTC.

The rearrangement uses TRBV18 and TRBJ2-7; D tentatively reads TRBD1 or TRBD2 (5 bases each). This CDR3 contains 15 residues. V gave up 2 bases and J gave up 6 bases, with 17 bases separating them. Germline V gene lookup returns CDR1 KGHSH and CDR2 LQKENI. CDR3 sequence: CASSPGGEGMREQYF. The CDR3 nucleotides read TGTGCCAGCTCACCAGGGGGAGAGGGAATGCGCGAGCAGTACTTC.

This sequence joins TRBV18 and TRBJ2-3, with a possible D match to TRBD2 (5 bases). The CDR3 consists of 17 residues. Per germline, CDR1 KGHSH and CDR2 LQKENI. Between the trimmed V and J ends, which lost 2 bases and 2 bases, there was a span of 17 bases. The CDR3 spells CASSPSQSSDITDTQYF. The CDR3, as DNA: TGTGCCAGCTCACCAAGTCAGAGTAGCGACATCACAGATACGCAGTATTTT.

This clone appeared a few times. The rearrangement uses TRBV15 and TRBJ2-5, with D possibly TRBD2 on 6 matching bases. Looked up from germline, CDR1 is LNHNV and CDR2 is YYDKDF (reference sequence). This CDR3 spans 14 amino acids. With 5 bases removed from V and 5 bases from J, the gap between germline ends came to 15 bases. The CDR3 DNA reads TGTGCCACCAGCCCCAGAGGAGGGAGTGAGACCCAGTACTTC. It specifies CATSPRGGSETQYF.

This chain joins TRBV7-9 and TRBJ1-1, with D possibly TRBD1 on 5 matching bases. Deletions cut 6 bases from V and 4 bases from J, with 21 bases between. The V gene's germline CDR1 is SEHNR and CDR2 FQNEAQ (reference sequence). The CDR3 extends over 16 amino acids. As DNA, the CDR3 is TGTGCCAGCAGTTTCCTACTGACCCGGGACGGCACTGAAGCTTTCTTT. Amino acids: CASSFLLTRDGTEAFF.

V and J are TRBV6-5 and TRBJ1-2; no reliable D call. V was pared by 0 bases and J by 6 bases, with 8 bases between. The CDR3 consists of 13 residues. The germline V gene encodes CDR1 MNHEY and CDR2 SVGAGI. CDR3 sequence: CASSYSLTNGYTF. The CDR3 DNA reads TGTGCCAGCAGTTACTCGTTGACGAATGGCTACACCTTC.

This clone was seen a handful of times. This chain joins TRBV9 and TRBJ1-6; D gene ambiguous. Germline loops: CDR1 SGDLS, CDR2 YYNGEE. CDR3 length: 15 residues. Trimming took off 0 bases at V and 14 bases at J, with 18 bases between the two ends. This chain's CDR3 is CASSVESGFSGTLHF. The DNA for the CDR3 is TGTGCCAGCAGCGTAGAGTCAGGATTTTCGGGAACCCTCCACTTT.

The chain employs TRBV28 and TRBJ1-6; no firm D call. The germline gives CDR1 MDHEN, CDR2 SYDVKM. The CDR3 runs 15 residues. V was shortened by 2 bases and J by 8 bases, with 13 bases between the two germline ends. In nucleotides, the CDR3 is TGTGCCAGCAGTTTACGGGGTCCGACCTATTCACCCCTCCACTTT. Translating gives CASSLRGPTYSPLHF.

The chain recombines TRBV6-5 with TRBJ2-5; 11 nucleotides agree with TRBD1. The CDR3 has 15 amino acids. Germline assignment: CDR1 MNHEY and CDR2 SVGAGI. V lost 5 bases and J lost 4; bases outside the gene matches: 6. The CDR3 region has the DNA TGTGCCAGCAGTCACGGGACAGGGGGAAGAGAGACCCAGTACTTC. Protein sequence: CASSHGTGGRETQYF.

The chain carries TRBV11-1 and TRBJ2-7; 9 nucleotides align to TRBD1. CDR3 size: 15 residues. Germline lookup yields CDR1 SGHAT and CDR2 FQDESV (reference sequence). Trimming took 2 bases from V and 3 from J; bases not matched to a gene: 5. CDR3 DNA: TGTGCCAGCAGCTTAATCGGACAGGGGTACTACGAGCAGTACTTC. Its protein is CASSLIGQGYYEQYF.